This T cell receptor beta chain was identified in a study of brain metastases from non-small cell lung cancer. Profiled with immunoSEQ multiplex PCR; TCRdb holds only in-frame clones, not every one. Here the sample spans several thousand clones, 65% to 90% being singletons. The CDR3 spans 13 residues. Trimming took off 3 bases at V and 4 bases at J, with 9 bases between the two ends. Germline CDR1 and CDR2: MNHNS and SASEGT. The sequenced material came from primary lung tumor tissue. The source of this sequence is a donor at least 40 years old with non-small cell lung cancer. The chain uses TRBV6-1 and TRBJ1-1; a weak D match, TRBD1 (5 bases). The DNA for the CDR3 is TGTGCCAGCAGTGACAGGGTCTCCACTGAAGCTTTCTTT. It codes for CASSDRVSTEAFF.